The clone carrying this TCR beta chain has a handful of counts. In the original workflow: Amplification of reference gene primers was used by the study to estimate nucleated cell counts. Profiling relied on immunoSEQ multiplex PCR, and the TCRdb table lists in-frame clones only, not all of them. That table gives V, J and clone size, and the DNA gave D and trimming. The table shows approximately 92,000 clones, with over 80% occurring only once. The CDR3 runs to 18 residues. V lost 6 bases and J 0 bases, leaving 18 bases between the germline ends. The germline V gene has CDR1 SGHTA and CDR2 FQGNSA. This record belongs to a study of blood T cell repertoires in COVID-19. About the research overall: From T cells, B-cell-depleted T cells, or PBMCs came the material, which was cDNA or gDNA.

The genes are TRBV7-2 and TRBJ1-6; weak D call: TRBD1 (5 bases). The sequence came from a man older than 75 with acute or convalescent COVID-19. The sequenced sample was peripheral blood. The CDR3 nucleotides read TGTGCCAGCAGTCCCGAGCCGCAGGGTGGCTCCTATAATTCACCCCTCCACTTT. Protein product: CASSPEPQGGSYNSPLHF.